This T cell receptor (beta chain) stems from a study of PD-1 blockade in classical Hodgkin lymphoma. Points from the study as a whole: Partial responders and progressors had significantly lower baseline TCR diversity. With CD4+ cells, TCR diversity rose significantly by C4D1, but not with CD8+ cells. Reports indicated that newly diagnosed patients had lower baseline TCR diversity than healthy donors did.

Each of the patients experienced relapse following autologous stem cell transplantation, and their brentuximab vedotin exposure differed. The study recorded best responses of complete response, partial response or progressive disease. Assay used: immunoSEQ multiplex PCR; TCRdb lists only in-frame clones, some missing. The table shows roughly 100,000 clones, with 75% to 90% occurring only once. Germline lookup yields CDR1 SGDLS and CDR2 YYNGEE. This CDR3 is built from 15 residues. V shed 2 bases and J 6 bases; nucleotides not matched to a gene: 7. The sample holds one count of this clone. Antigen: not known.

This clonotype was sampled from a human donor with classical Hodgkin lymphoma. J is TRBJ1-4 and V is TRBV9, with TRBD1 matching over 7 bases. Sequenced material: peripheral blood mononuclear cells (PBMCs), taken before the second cycle of nivolumab. This chain's CDR3 is CASSVSGTADEKLFF. The CDR3 nucleotides read TGTGCCAGCAGCGTCTCCGGGACAGCGGATGAAAAACTGTTTTTT.